Sequencing of this TCR beta chain was carried out in a study of cytomegalovirus exposure and HLA in healthy donors. Study outcomes and limitations: According to a later analysis, donors in an Asian-associated ancestry cluster reportedly had fewer N-insertions than the approximately 730-donor mean.

The study ran its PCR with 60 Vbeta and 13 Jbeta primers. The table came from immunoSEQ multiplex PCR; TCRdb's copy has only in-frame clones and leaves some out. Reported are 130,000 to 150,000 clones; the ten largest clones contain about 0.96%. With regard to this clone: The antigen remains undetermined.

Trimming removed 4 bases from V and 2 bases from J, with 12 bases in between. The CDR3 sequence is 15 residues long. Germline assignment: CDR1 MDHEN and CDR2 SYDVKM. The receptor comes from a male donor in good health and CMV-seronegative. The sequenced sample consisted of PBMCs. V and J are TRBV28 and TRBJ1-5, with D perhaps TRBD1 (6 bases). The CDR3 spells CASSSGAEGNQPQHF. The CDR3 region has the DNA TGTGCCAGCAGTTCAGGGGCCGAGGGCAATCAGCCCCAGCATTTT.